The text below deals with one T cell receptor (beta chain). The target antigen is unknown. Germline CDR1 reads SQVTM; CDR2 reads ANQGSEA. Trimming took off 7 bases at V and 3 bases at J, with 13 bases between the two ends. CDR3 size: 13 residues. The data were obtained in a study of shared clonotypes between healthy human individuals. As originally analysed: ImmunoSEQ output held junction-only sequences without quality scores, so filtering differed. The table came from immunoSEQ multiplex PCR; TCRdb's copy has only in-frame clones and leaves some out. V, J and clone size reflect that table, while D and trimming were determined from the DNA. This sample carries roughly 650,000 clones, approximately 97% of them seen once, and the ten largest clones take 0.045% to 0.07%. The study, taken as a whole, reports: Researchers found naive subsets generally carried larger estimated richness than memory subsets. The study found about 5% of naive CD4 clonotypes shared across a few donors.

The clonotype comes from a woman aged 25 to 39 in good health. The sequenced material came from naive CD4+ T cells sorted from blood. Subset here: CD45RA+ positively selected. V is TRBV29-1 and J is TRBJ1-3, with D perhaps matching TRBD1 (6 bases). The CDR3 DNA reads TGCAGCGCTTGGAAACAGGGTGGAAACACCATATATTTT. Translating it yields CSAWKQGGNTIYF.